This T cell receptor (beta chain) was identified in a study of shared clonotypes between healthy human individuals. Notes on this clone: Its antigen remains unknown.

Healthy HIV-negative adults with no recent acute infections or vaccinations were recruited as donors. Germline loops: CDR1 ENHRY, CDR2 SYGVKD. The CDR3 runs 16 residues. The V and J ends lost 5 bases and 0 bases, in that order; junction bases with no gene match: 3. A deep-level run was used for the assay. The data were produced by immunoSEQ multiplex PCR, yet TCRdb's version contains in-frame clones alone and is incomplete. The sample consists of over 1.4 million clones, roughly 96% of them appearing once. Study-level findings and limits: Non-shared clonotypes had lower generation probabilities than those shared by all four donors.

This TCR was sampled from a man aged 30-40 years in good health. This chain connects TRBV10-3 to TRBJ2-1; TRBD2 matches 11 bases. Sequencing used naive CD4+ T cells sorted from blood. Subset denoted: CD45RA+ positively selected. CDR3 nucleotides: TGTGCCATCAGTCGACTAGCGGGACGCTCCTACAATGAGCAGTTCTTC. This translates into CAISRLAGRSYNEQFF.